The rows below give T cell receptor beta chains drawn from one sample of a study of OX40 agonist ivuxolimab in advanced cancers. Data came from immunoSEQ multiplex PCR; TCRdb stores just in-frame clones and leaves some out. The sample holds 65,000 to 70,000 clones, around four fifths seen once. The material was CD4+ or CD8+ T cells sorted from blood, obtained in a trial of the OX40 agonist ivuxolimab. All receptors derive from an adult with an advanced solid tumor such as melanoma, head and neck, liver or kidney cancer. Each CDR3 is given with its conserved first and last residue. Each record gives: V gene, J gene, D gene, clone size, CDR3 protein, CDR3 DNA. The D gene is left open where the match is weak. Size is omitted from some rows. Given values are once, few, many or a class for expanded clones.

V: TRBV10-3
J: TRBJ2-1
D: TRBD2
size: once
CDR3: CAISGDYQYNEQFF
DNA: TGTGCCATCAGTGGGGACTACCAATACAATGAGCAGTTCTTC

V: TRBV7-6
J: TRBJ2-5
D: TRBD1
size: once
CDR3: CASSLPDRGETQYF
DNA: TGTGCCAGCAGCTTGCCTGACAGGGGTGAGACCCAGTACTTC

V: TRBV5-4
J: TRBJ2-1
D: NA
size: NA
CDR3: CASSLRLLNTYNEQFF
DNA: TGTGCCAGCAGCTTGAGACTCCTTAACACGTACAATGAGCAGTTCTTC

V: TRBV5-1
J: TRBJ1-4
D: NA
size: NA
CDR3: CASSFGSGDNEKLFF
DNA: TGCGCCAGCAGCTTCGGGAGCGGGGATAATGAAAAACTGTTTTTT

V: TRBV18
J: TRBJ2-2
D: NA
size: NA
CDR3: CASSERLPNTGELFF
DNA: TGTGCCAGCTCGGAAAGGCTCCCGAACACCGGGGAGCTGTTTTTT

V: TRBV7-2
J: TRBJ2-7
D: NA
size: once
CDR3: CASSFQGAAYEQYF
DNA: TGTGCCAGCAGCTTCCAGGGAGCAGCCTACGAGCAGTACTTC

V: TRBV5-1
J: TRBJ2-1
D: TRBD2
size: NA
CDR3: CASSRGGLAGGEEQFF
DNA: TGCGCCAGCAGCCGGGGAGGGCTAGCGGGAGGAGAGGAGCAGTTCTTC

V: TRBV5-6
J: TRBJ1-2
D: NA
size: NA
CDR3: CASSLQGGGNYGYTF
DNA: TGTGCCAGCAGCCTACAGGGTGGGGGTAACTATGGCTACACCTTC

V: TRBV6-5
J: TRBJ1-5
D: NA
size: NA
CDR3: CASSGINQPQHF
DNA: TGTGCCAGCAGCGGGATAAATCAGCCCCAGCATTTT

V: TRBV7-9
J: TRBJ2-1
D: TRBD2
size: few
CDR3: CASSLGWTSESSYNEQFF
DNA: TGTGCCAGCAGCTTAGGGTGGACTAGCGAGAGCTCCTACAATGAGCAGTTCTTC

V: TRBV5-4
J: TRBJ2-2
D: NA
size: NA
CDR3: CASSSLGRSANTGELFF
DNA: TGTGCCAGCAGCTCCCTAGGGAGGTCCGCGAACACCGGGGAGCTGTTTTTT

V: TRBV4-1
J: TRBJ2-5
D: TRBD2
size: NA
CDR3: CASSQESAGGRETQYF
DNA: TGCGCCAGCAGCCAAGAATCAGCGGGAGGGCGGGAGACCCAGTACTTC

V: TRBV7-2
J: TRBJ2-7
D: NA
size: NA
CDR3: CASSLRRIDYEQYF
DNA: TGTGCCAGCAGCTTGAGACGGATTGACTACGAGCAGTACTTC

V: TRBV2
J: TRBJ1-1
D: NA
size: NA
CDR3: CASSPDRFRTEAFF
DNA: TGTGCCAGCAGCCCAGACAGGTTCAGAACTGAAGCTTTCTTT

V: TRBV2
J: TRBJ1-5
D: NA
size: NA
CDR3: CASSDWDLNQPQHF
DNA: TGTGCCAGCAGTGATTGGGACCTTAATCAGCCCCAGCATTTT

V: TRBV27
J: TRBJ2-7
D: TRBD1
size: NA
CDR3: CASSQTWGQAYNEQYF
DNA: TGTGCCAGCAGCCAGACCTGGGGACAGGCCTATAACGAGCAGTACTTC